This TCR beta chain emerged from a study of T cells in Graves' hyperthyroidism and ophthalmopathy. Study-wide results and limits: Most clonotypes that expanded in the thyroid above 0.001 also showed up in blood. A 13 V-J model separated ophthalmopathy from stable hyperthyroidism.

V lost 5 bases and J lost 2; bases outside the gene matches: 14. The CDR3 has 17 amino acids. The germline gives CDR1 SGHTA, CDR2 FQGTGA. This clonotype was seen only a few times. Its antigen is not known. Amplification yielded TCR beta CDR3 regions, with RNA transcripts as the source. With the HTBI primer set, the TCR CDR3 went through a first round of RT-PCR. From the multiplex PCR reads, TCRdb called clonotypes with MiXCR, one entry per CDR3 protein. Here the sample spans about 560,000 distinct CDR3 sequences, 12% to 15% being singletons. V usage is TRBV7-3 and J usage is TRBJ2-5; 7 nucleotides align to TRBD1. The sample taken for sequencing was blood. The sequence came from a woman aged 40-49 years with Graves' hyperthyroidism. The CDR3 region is CASSPGPGTAEQETQYF. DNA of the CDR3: TGTGCCAGCAGCCCCGGCCCCGGGACAGCGGAGCAAGAGACCCAGTACTTC.